This TCR beta chain was sequenced for a study of identical twins. Findings and caveats of the study: Cord blood beta clonotypes present at high abundance carried fewer insertions; no such pattern appeared in memory repertoires.

Each CDR3 protein is one row after TCRdb ran MiXCR on the 5' RACE reads. Of roughly 690,000 distinct CDR3 sequences in the sample, around 20% were seen once. This clonotype came up many times. The antigen is unknown. Germline V gene sequence: CDR1 SQVTM, CDR2 ANQGSEA. This CDR3 comprises 15 residues. Trimming pared 6 bases from V and 5 bases from J, leaving 23 bases between. These data also formed part of another study, on T cells expressing NK-cell markers. As that study records: In several donors, dominant clonotypes made up roughly 25-60.1% of CD3+CD56-NKG2C+ cells.

The sample consisted of PBMCs. The receptor was isolated from a woman under 30 in good health. This rearrangement joins TRBV29-1 to TRBJ2-7; TRBD1 might be the D (5 bases). The CDR3 region is CSVDTPGRAVHEQYF. CDR3 DNA: TGCAGCGTCGACACTCCCGGCAGGGCGGTCCACGAGCAGTACTTC.